This TCR beta chain was obtained from a study of PD-L1 blockade in urothelial cancer. Study summary: Each blood sample yielded a median of about 140,000 T cells. The study, taken as a whole, reports: When measured at 3 weeks, tumor-associated blood clones expanded more in durable-benefit patients.

Synthetic TCR analog templates were spiked into all PCRs individually. Clones were read by immunoSEQ multiplex PCR, and TCRdb kept only the in-frame ones, dropping some. The table lists 35,000 to 50,000 clones, 81% of them singletons. Turning to this clone: Antigen unknown.

Trimming pared 2 bases from V and 6 bases from J, leaving 11 bases between. Germline V gene lookup returns CDR1 SGHDT and CDR2 YYEEEE. CDR3 length equals 14 residues. The starting material was PBMCs, obtained around atezolizumab (anti-PD-L1) treatment. The chain uses TRBV5-6 and TRBJ2-2; D perhaps matches TRBD1 (6 bases). This clonotype originated in a man aged 65-85 years with urothelial cancer. CDR3 nucleotide sequence: TGTGCCAGCAGCTTTGCAGGGGTCGCCGGGGAGCTGTTTTTT. The encoded protein is CASSFAGVAGELFF.